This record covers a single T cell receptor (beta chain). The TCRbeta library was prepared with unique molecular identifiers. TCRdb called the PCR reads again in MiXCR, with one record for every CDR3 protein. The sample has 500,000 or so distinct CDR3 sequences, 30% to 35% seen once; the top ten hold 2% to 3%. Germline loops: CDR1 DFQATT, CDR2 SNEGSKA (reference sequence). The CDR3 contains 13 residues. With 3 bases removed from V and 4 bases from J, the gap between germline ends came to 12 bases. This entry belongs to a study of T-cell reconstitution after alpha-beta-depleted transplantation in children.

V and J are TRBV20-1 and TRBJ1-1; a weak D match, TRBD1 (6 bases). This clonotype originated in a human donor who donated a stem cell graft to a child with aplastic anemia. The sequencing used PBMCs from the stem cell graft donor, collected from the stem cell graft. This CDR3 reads CSARVIGGTEAFF. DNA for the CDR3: TGCAGTGCTAGGGTGATAGGGGGCACTGAAGCTTTCTTT.